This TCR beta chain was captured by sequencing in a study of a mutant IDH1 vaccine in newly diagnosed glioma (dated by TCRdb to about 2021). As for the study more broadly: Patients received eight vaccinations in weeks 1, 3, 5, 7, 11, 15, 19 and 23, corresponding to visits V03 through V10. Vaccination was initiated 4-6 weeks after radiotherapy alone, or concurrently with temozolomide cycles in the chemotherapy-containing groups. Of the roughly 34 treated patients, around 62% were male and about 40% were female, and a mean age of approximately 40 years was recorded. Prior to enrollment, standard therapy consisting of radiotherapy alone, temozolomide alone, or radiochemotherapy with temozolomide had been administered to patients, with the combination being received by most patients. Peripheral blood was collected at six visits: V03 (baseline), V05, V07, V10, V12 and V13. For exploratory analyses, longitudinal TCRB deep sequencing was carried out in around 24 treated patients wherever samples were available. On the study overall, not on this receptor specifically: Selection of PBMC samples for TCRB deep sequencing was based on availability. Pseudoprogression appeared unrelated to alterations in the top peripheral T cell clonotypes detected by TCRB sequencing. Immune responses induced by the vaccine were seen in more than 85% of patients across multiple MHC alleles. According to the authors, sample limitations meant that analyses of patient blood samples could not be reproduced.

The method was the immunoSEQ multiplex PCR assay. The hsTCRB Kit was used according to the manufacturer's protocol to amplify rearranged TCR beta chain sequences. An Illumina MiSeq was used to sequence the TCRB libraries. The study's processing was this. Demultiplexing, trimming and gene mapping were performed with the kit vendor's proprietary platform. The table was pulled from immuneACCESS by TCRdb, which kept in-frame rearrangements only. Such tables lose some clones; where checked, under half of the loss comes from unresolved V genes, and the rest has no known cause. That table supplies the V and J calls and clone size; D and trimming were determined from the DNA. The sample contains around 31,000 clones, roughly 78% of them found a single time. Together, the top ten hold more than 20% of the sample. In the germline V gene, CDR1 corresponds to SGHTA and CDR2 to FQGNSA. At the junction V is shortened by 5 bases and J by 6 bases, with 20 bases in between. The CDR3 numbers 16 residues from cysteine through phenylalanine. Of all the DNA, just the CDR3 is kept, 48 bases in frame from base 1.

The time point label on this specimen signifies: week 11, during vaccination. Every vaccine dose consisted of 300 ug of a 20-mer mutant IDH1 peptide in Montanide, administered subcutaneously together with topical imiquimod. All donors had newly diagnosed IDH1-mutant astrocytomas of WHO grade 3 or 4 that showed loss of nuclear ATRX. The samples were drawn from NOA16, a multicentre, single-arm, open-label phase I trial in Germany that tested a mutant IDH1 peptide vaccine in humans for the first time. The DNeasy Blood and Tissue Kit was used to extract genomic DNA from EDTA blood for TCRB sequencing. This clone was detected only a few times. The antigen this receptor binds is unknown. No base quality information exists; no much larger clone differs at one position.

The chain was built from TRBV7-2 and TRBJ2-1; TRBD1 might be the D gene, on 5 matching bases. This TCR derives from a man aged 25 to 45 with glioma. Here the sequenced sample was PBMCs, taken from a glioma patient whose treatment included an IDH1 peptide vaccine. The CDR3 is CASSPRRARGINEQFF. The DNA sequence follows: TGTGCCAGCAGCCCCCGCCGGGCTAGGGGTATCAATGAGCAGTTCTTC.